This TCR beta chain came from a study of cytomegalovirus exposure and HLA in healthy donors. General observations from the study: A reported reduction in N-insertions relative to the approximately 640-donor mean was seen in an Asian-associated ancestry cluster in a later analysis.

Use of 60 Vbeta and 13 Jbeta primers characterized the PCR. Libraries were prepared by immunoSEQ multiplex PCR; TCRdb keeps only in-frame clonotypes and omits some of them. The repertoire holds fewer than 350,000 clones, with roughly 89% as singletons. As to this clone: Its specificity is unknown.

With 1 base removed from V and 8 bases from J, the gap between germline ends came to 15 bases. The CDR3 spans 15 residues. Per the germline V gene, CDR1 is SGHDT and CDR2 is YYEEEE. This rearrangement joins TRBV5-6 to TRBJ1-4; TRBD1 is a possible D gene (6 bases). The receptor was derived from a woman in her late teens or twenties in good health and CMV-seronegative. Sequencing used PBMCs. In DNA form, the CDR3 reads TGTGCCAGCAGCTTGACAGGGACGTTGGACGAAAAACTGTTTTTT. Translated, it gives CASSLTGTLDEKLFF.